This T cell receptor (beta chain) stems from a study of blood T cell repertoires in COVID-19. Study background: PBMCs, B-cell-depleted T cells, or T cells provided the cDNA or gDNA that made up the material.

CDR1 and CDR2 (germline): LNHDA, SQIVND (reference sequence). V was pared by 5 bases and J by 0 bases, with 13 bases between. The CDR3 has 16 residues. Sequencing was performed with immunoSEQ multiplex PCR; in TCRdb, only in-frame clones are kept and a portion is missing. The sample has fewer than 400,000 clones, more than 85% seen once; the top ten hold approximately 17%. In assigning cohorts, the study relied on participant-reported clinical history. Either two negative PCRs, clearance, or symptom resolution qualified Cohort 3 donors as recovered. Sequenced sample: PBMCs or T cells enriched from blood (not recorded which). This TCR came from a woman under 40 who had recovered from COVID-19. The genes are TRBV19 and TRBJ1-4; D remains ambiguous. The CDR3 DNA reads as TGTGCCAGTAGTTTATCCGGGGTGGCAACTAATGAAAAACTGTTTTTT. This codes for CASSLSGVATNEKLFF.